The next 9 T cell receptor beta chains were all read from a single sample in a study of blood T cell repertoires in COVID-19. Here immunoSEQ multiplex PCR was the method, and the copy in TCRdb shows in-frame clones only, minus some. The sample gives over 250,000 clones, roughly 90% of which show up once; 2.2% is in the top ten. The source material was peripheral blood. Every receptor here comes from a woman under 40 with COVID-19, enrolled during active disease.

The genes are TRBV7-9 and TRBJ2-7; 7 positions agree with TRBD1. Germline CDR1 reads SEHNR; CDR2 reads FQNEAQ (reference sequence). The CDR3 sequence is 13 residues long. J gave up 3 bases and V 5 bases, and 4 bases lay outside the gene matches. CDR3 region: CASSGPGGYEQYF. The CDR3 DNA is TGTGCCAGCAGCGGGCCAGGGGGCTACGAGCAGTACTTC.

The chain joins TRBV7-6 to TRBJ2-7, with a tentative D call TRBD2 (6 bases). Germline CDR1 reads SGHVS; CDR2 reads FNYEAQ. CDR3 length equals 16 residues. With 5 bases removed from V and 5 bases from J, the gap between germline ends came to 22 bases. CDR3 nucleotide sequence: TGTGCCAGCAGCCTAAGCGGGCCAACCCTTGTGGACGAGCAGTACTTC. As protein: CASSLSGPTLVDEQYF.

V is TRBV7-3 and J is TRBJ2-7; tentatively, D is TRBD1 (7 bases). Trimming took 5 bases from V and 3 from J, leaving 17 bases between them. The germline V gene encodes CDR1 SGHTA and CDR2 FQGTGA. This CDR3 spans 15 amino acids. The CDR3: CASSPQEGQHYEQYF. CDR3 coding DNA: TGTGCCAGCAGCCCACAGGAGGGACAGCACTACGAGCAGTACTTC. The entire variable domain, with the rest obtained from reference TRBV7-3 and TRBJ2-7, is as follows: GAGVSQTPSNKVTEKGKYVELRCDPISGHTALYWYRQSLGQGPEFLIYFQGTGAADDSGLPNDRFFAVRPEGSVSTLKIQRTERGDSAVYLCASSPQEGQHYEQYFGPGTRLTVT.

This rearrangement joins TRBV6-5 to TRBJ1-2; 7 nucleotides line up with TRBD1. The ends lost 10 bases at V and 6 bases at J; junction bases unmatched: 8. Germline lookup yields CDR1 MNHEY and CDR2 SVGAGI. The CDR3 runs 12 residues. As DNA, the CDR3 is TGTGCCACCAAAGGGACAGACCATGGCTACACCTTC. This gives the protein CATKGTDHGYTF.

CDR3 sequence reads: CASSSGQIQETQYF. The CDR3 DNA is TGCGCCAGCAGCTCTGGACAGATCCAAGAGACCCAGTACTTC. The rearrangement links TRBV5-1 to TRBJ2-5, with D possibly matching TRBD1 (6 bases). The ends were cut back, 3 bases at V and 1 base at J, with 10 bases in the middle. The germline V gene has CDR1 SGHRS and CDR2 YFSETQ. This CDR3 spans 14 amino acids.

This sequence joins TRBV19 and TRBJ2-1; 11 bases match TRBD1. This CDR3 has 17 amino acids. In germline, CDR1 is LNHDA, CDR2 SQIVND (reference sequence). The V gene end was trimmed by 5 bases and the J gene end by 0 bases; junction bases not matched to a gene: 6. The CDR3 spells CASSWTGGLGSYNEQFF. CDR3 coding DNA: TGTGCCAGTAGTTGGACAGGGGGCTTGGGCTCCTACAATGAGCAGTTCTTC.

The genes are TRBV6-2 or TRBV6-3 and TRBJ2-7; D is perhaps TRBD2 (5 bases). This CDR3 is built from 15 residues. V lost 5 bases and J lost 3, with 17 bases in between. Germline CDR1 is MNHEY and CDR2 is SVGEGT. CDR3 in amino acids: CASSRPSRADYEQYF. The CDR3 DNA reads as TGTGCCAGCAGTCGTCCCTCTAGAGCGGACTACGAGCAGTACTTC.

Points on this clone: The junction and the germline gene differ at one end; a read error may be behind it. V and J are TRBV2 and TRBJ2-7; 7 bases match TRBD1. The CDR3 length is 14 residues. Germline lookup yields CDR1 SNHLY and CDR2 FYNNEI. The CDR3 sequence is CASREAGQEIEQYF. The CDR3 nucleotides read TGTGCCAGCAGAGAAGCCGGACAGGAAATCGAGCAGTACTTC. Complete variable domain (other parts from reference TRBV2 and TRBJ2-7): EPEVTQTPSHQVTQMGQEVILRCVPISNHLYFYWYRQILGQKVEFLVSFYNNEISEKSEIFDDQFSVERPDGSNFTLKIRSTKLEDSAMYFCASREAGQEIEQYFGPGTRLTVT.

The J gene is TRBJ1-1, the V gene TRBV4-1; 8 bases align to TRBD1. Per the germline V gene, CDR1 is MGHRA and CDR2 is YSYEKL. With V trimmed by 3 bases and J by 5 bases, 11 bases remained unmatched. The CDR3 is 16 residues long. CDR3 nucleotide sequence: TGCGCCAGCAGCCACAGGACAGGGCGAGATAGTACTGAAGCTTTCTTT. This translates into CASSHRTGRDSTEAFF.